The sequence of this T cell receptor (beta chain) was determined in a study of T cells in Graves' hyperthyroidism and ophthalmopathy. Amplification yielded TCR beta CDR3 regions, with RNA transcripts as the source. Primed by the HTBI set, a first-round RT-PCR was run on the TCR CDR3. One entry per CDR3 protein results from TCRdb running MiXCR on the multiplex PCR reads. The sample carries about 290,000 distinct CDR3 sequences, approximately 16% recorded once. Germline lookup yields CDR1 LGHNT and CDR2 FRNRAP. The CDR3 sequence is 20 residues long. V lost 0 bases, J lost 4 bases, and 15 bases stayed unmatched.

The TCR comes from a woman aged 50 to 60 with Graves' hyperthyroidism that later progressed to Graves' ophthalmopathy. Material for sequencing was blood. The chain recombines TRBV12-5 with TRBJ2-1; 10 nucleotides match TRBD2. The CDR3 sequence: CASGLVIFEASGSKYNEQFF. Here the CDR3 DNA reads TGTGCTAGTGGTTTGGTAATTTTTGAGGCTAGCGGGAGTAAGTACAATGAGCAGTTCTTC. Together with reference TRBV12-5 and TRBJ2-1, the CDR3 gives the full variable domain: DARVTQTPRHKVTEMGQEVTMRCQPILGHNTVFWYRQTMMQGLELLAYFRNRAPLDDSGMPKDRFSAEMPDATLATLKIQPSEPRDSAVYFCASGLVIFEASGSKYNEQFFGPGTRLTVL.